A single sample gave rise to the 14 T cell receptor beta chains below, sequenced in a study of neurological immune-mediated disorders. Each CDR3 protein is one row after TCRdb ran MiXCR on the 5' RACE reads. The sample carries some 41,000 distinct CDR3 sequences, 2% to 2.5% recorded once. The sequenced material came from PBMCs. The origin of the receptors is a man aged 25-40 years with multiple sclerosis.

This clonotype was seen ten or more times. Here the CDR3 DNA reads TGCGCCAGCAGCGGACGGACTAGCGGGAGGCAGGAGACCCAGTACTTC. Translating gives CASSGRTSGRQETQYF. V is TRBV5-1 and J is TRBJ2-5, with TRBD2 matching over 14 bases. This CDR3 is 16 amino acids long. Per the germline V gene, CDR1 is SGHRS and CDR2 is YFSETQ. V gave up 4 bases and J gave up 5 bases; unmatched junction bases: 7.

Ten or more counts support this clonotype. The J gene is TRBJ2-3, the V gene TRBV6-2 or TRBV6-3; 8 bases map to TRBD2. V shed 6 bases and J 5 bases; nucleotides not matched to a gene: 10. CDR3 size: 15 residues. Germline V lookup: CDR1 MNHEY, CDR2 SVGEGT. The CDR3 DNA sequence: TGTGCCAGCAGGCCCGGGGGGGCCGCAGTAGATACGCAGTATTTT. Protein product: CASRPGGAAVDTQYF.

This clonotype has ten or more counts. This chain links TRBV19 with TRBJ2-7; the D gene is possibly TRBD2 (6 bases). The CDR3 totals 15 residues. The germline V and J ends were trimmed by 5 bases and 0 bases, with 14 bases remaining between them. From germline, CDR1 is LNHDA and CDR2 SQIVND (reference sequence). The CDR3 sequence: CASSPGDATSYEQYF. CDR3 DNA sequence: TGTGCCAGTAGTCCGGGAGACGCAACCTCCTACGAGCAGTACTTC.

This clonotype was counted ten times or more. This sequence joins TRBV28 and TRBJ2-5, with TRBD1 matching over 11 bases. The CDR3 sequence is 14 residues long. The trim removed 8 bases at V and 5 bases at J, leaving 7 bases unmatched. Germline CDR1 and CDR2: MDHEN and SYDVKM. In DNA, the CDR3 is TGTGCCAGCGGAAACTGGGACAGGGGGGAGACCCAGTACTTC. Translation gives CASGNWDRGETQYF.

This clonotype was counted many times. The CDR3 sequence is CSARVGQGSYGYTF. For the CDR3, the DNA is TGCAGTGCTAGAGTGGGCCAGGGTAGCTATGGCTACACCTTC. The rearrangement joins TRBV20-1 to TRBJ1-2; a weak D match, TRBD1 (5 bases). V shed 1 base and J shed 4 bases, with 13 bases lying between them. Per the germline V gene, CDR1 is DFQATT and CDR2 is SNEGSKA (reference sequence). The CDR3 consists of 14 residues.

Ten or more counts support this clonotype. The chain joins TRBV20-1 to TRBJ1-2; D is uncertain. Trimming stripped 3 bases from V and 6 bases from J, with 20 bases between. Per the germline V gene, CDR1 is DFQATT and CDR2 is SNEGSKA (reference sequence). The CDR3 extends over 15 amino acids. As DNA, the CDR3 is TGCAGTGCTAGCACTGCAGGTTCTCCTTTTCATGGCTACACCTTC. Residues: CSASTAGSPFHGYTF.

This clonotype was counted a few times. The chain has TRBV18 and TRBJ2-7; TRBD1 aligns across 8 bases. V was clipped by 2 bases and J by 4 bases; unmatched bases: 1. There are 13 residues in the CDR3. Germline CDR1 KGHSH, CDR2 LQKENI. CDR3: CASSPRQGYEQYF. CDR3 in DNA: TGTGCCAGCTCACCAAGACAGGGGTACGAGCAGTACTTC.

This clonotype was counted ten times or more. The rearrangement uses TRBV20-1 and TRBJ2-7; 7 bases are shared with TRBD2. Trimming took 6 bases from V and 2 from J; bases not matched to a gene: 19. This CDR3 spans 17 amino acids. Germline V CDR1 and CDR2: DFQATT, SNEGSKA (reference sequence). The CDR3 nucleotides are TGCAGTGCACCCCAGGAGGGACGGGGAGGGAGGGCCTACGAGCAGTACTTC. Protein sequence: CSAPQEGRGGRAYEQYF.

This clonotype came up many times. The chain carries TRBV20-1 and TRBJ2-3; D is uncertain. Germline V CDR1 and CDR2: DFQATT, SNEGSKA (reference sequence). The CDR3 covers 10 residues. With 6 bases removed from V and 6 bases from J, the gap between germline ends came to 7 bases. This CDR3 reads CSAYEDTQYF. The CDR3 DNA is TGCAGTGCCTATGAGGATACGCAGTATTTT.

This clonotype has a count of ten or more. This sequence joins TRBV20-1 and TRBJ1-2; D remains ambiguous. Trimming pared 5 bases from V and 6 bases from J, leaving 7 bases between. The germline V gene has CDR1 DFQATT and CDR2 SNEGSKA (reference sequence). The CDR3 totals 10 residues. The CDR3 loop is CSAPQDGYTF. CDR3 in DNA: TGCAGTGCTCCCCAGGATGGCTACACCTTC.

This clonotype was counted between two and nine times. The CDR3 loop reads CASSADGNTEAFF. The CDR3 nucleotides read TGTGCCAGCAGTGCCGACGGGAACACTGAAGCTTTCTTT. This chain uses TRBV2 with TRBJ1-1; the D is unclear. This CDR3 spans 13 amino acids. Germline-derived CDR1 and CDR2 are SNHLY and FYNNEI. The ends were cut back, 4 bases at V and 1 base at J, with 7 bases in the middle.

This clonotype showed up many times. The rearrangement joins TRBV6-2 or TRBV6-3 to TRBJ2-5; D is ambiguous. V was shortened by 5 bases and J by 0 bases, with 10 bases between the two germline ends. Germline V CDR1 and CDR2: MNHEY, SVGEGT. This CDR3 is built from 14 residues. CDR3 in amino acids: CASSRGPNQETQYF. DNA for the CDR3: TGTGCCAGCAGTCGCGGACCTAACCAAGAGACCCAGTACTTC.

Ten or more counts support this clonotype. This chain connects TRBV20-1 to TRBJ2-7; D possibly corresponds to TRBD1 (6 bases). Trimming pared 0 bases from V and 3 bases from J, leaving 18 bases between. Looked up from germline, CDR1 is DFQATT and CDR2 is SNEGSKA (reference sequence). CDR3 length equals 16 residues. CDR3 DNA sequence: TGCAGTGCTAGAGATAACAGTGGCAGGGGATACTACGAGCAGTACTTC. This codes for CSARDNSGRGYYEQYF.

This clonotype occurred a few times. This chain connects TRBV6-1 to TRBJ2-3; a possible D gene is TRBD2 (7 bases). Per germline, CDR1 MNHNS and CDR2 SASEGT. CDR3 size: 14 residues. V lost 2 bases, J lost 8 bases, and 14 bases lay in between. The chain's CDR3 is CASSEIPGEGTQYF. The CDR3 DNA sequence: TGTGCCAGCAGTGAAATCCCAGGGGAGGGTACGCAGTATTTT.